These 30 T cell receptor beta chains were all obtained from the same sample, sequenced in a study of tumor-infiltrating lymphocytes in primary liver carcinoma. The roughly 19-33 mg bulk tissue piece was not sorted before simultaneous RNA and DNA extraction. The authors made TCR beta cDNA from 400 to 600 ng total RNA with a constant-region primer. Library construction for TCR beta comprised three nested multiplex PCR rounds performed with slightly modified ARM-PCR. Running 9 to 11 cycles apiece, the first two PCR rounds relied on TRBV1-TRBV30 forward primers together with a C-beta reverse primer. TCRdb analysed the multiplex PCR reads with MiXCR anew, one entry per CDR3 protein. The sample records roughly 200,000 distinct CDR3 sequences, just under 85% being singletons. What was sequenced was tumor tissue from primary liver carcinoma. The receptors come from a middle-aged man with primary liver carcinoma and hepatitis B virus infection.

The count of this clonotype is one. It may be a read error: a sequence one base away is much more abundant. CDR3 nucleotide sequence: TGTGCCAGCAGCGACGGACAGGGAAATTCACCCCTCCACTTT. The encoded protein is CASSDGQGNSPLHF. J is TRBJ1-6 and V is TRBV9, with 8 bases identical to TRBD1. The CDR3 is 14 amino acids. J gave up 7 bases and V 3 bases, and 3 bases lay outside the gene matches. Germline values: CDR1 SGDLS, CDR2 YYNGEE.

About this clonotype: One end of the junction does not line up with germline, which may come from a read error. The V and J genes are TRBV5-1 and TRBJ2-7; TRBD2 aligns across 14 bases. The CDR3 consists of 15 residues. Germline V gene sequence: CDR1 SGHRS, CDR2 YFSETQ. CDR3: CASSVGTSGSPQQYF. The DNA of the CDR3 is TGCGCCAGCAGCGTGGGGACTAGCGGGAGCCCCCAGCAGTATTTC.

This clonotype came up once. Here the CDR3 reads CASTGVGDTEAFF. The CDR3 DNA reads TGTGCCAGCACTGGGGTGGGAGACACTGAAGCTTTCTTT. The J gene is TRBJ1-1, the V gene TRBV25-1; D gene ambiguous. Germline V lookup: CDR1 MGHDK, CDR2 SYGVNS. The CDR3 length is 13 residues. V shed 7 bases and J shed 3 bases, with 12 bases lying between them.

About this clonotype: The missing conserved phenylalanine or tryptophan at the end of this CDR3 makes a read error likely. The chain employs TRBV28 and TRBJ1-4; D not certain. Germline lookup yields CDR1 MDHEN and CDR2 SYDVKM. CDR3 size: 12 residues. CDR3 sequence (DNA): TGTGCCAGCAGTTCCCAAAATGAAAATCTGTTTTTA. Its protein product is CASSSQNENLFL.

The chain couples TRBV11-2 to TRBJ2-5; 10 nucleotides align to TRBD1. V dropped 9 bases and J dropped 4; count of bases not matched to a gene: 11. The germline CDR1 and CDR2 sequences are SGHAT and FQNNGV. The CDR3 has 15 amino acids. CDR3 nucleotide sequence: TGTGCCAGGAGTCTCGGGACAGGGGAAGGAGAGACCCAGTACTTC. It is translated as CARSLGTGEGETQYF. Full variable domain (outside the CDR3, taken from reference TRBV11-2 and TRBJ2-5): EAGVAQSPRYKIIEKRQSVAFWCNPISGHATLYWYQQILGQGPKLLIQFQNNGVVDDSQLPKDRFSAERLKGVDSTLKIQPAKLEDSAVYLCARSLGTGEGETQYFGPGTRLLVL.

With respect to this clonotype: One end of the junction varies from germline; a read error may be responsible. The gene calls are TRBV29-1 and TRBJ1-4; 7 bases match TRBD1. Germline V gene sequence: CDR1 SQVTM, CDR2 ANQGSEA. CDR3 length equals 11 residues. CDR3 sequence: CSGGTVEKLFF. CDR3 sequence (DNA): TGCAGCGGTGGGACAGTCGAAAAATTGTTTTTT.

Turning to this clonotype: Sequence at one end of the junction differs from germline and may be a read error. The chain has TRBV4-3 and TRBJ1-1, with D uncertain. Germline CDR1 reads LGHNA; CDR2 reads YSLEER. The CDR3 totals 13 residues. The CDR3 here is CAIRQKRNTEALF. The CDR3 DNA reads TGCGCCATCAGACAAAAACGTAACACTGAAGCTCTCTTT.

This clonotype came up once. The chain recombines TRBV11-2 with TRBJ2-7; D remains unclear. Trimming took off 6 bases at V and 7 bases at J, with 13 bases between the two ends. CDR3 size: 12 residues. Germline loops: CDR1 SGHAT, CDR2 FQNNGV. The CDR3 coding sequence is TGTGCCAGCAGGCCATACAGCTATGAGCAGTACTTC. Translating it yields CASRPYSYEQYF.

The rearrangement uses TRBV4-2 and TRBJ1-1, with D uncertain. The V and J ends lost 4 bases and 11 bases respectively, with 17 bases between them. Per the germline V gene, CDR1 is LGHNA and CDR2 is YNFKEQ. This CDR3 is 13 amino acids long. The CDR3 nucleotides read TGTGCCAGCAGCCGAGATTCCAATGGGAGGGCTTTCTTT. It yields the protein CASSRDSNGRAFF.

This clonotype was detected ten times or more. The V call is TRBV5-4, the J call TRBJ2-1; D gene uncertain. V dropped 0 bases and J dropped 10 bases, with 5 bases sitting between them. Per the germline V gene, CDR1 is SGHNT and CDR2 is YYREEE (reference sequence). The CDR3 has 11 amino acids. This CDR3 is CASSLAGEQFF. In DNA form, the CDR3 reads TGTGCCAGCAGCTTGGCTGGCGAGCAGTTCTTC. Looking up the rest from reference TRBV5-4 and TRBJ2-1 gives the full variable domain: ETGVTQSPTHLIKTRGQQVTLRCSSQSGHNTVSWYQQALGQGPQFIFQYYREEENGRGNFPPRFSGLQFPNYSSELNVNALELDDSALYLCASSLAGEQFFGPGTRLTVL.

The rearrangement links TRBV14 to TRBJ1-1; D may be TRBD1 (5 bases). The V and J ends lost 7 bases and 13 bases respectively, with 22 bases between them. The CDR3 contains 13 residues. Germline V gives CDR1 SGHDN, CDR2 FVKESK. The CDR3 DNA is TGTGCCAGCAACCACCGGGACCTACGGGGGGATTTCTTT. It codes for CASNHRDLRGDFF. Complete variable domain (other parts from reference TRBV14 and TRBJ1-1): EAGVTQFPSHSVIEKGQTVTLRCDPISGHDNLYWYRRVMGKEIKFLLHFVKESKQDESGMPNNRFLAERTGGTYSTLKVQPAELEDSGVYFCASNHRDLRGDFFGQGTRLTVV.

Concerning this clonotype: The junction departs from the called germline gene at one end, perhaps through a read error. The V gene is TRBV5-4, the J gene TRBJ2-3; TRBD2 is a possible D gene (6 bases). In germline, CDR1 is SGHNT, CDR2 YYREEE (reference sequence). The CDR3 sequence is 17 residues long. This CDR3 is CASINRAPGTSTDTQCF. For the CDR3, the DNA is TGTGCCAGCATTAACAGAGCCCCCGGTACTAGCACAGATACGCAGTGTTTT. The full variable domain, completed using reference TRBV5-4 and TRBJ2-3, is ETGVTQSPTHLIKTRGQQVTLRCSSQSGHNTVSWYQQALGQGPQFIFQYYREEENGRGNFPPRFSGLQFPNYSSELNVNALELDDSALYLCASINRAPGTSTDTQCFGPGTRLTVL.

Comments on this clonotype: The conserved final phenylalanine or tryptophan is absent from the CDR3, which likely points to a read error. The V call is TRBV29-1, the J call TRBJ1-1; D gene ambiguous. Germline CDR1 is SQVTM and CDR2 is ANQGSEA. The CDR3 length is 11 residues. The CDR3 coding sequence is TGCAGTGTTGTTACGAACACTGAAGCTTTCTTA. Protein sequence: CSVVTNTEAFL.

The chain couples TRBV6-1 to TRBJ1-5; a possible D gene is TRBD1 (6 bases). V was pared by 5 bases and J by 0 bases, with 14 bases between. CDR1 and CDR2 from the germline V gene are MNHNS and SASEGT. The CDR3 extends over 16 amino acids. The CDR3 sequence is CASSRRQEISNQPQHF. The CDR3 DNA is TGTGCCAGCAGTAGGCGACAGGAAATTAGCAATCAGCCCCAGCATTTT.

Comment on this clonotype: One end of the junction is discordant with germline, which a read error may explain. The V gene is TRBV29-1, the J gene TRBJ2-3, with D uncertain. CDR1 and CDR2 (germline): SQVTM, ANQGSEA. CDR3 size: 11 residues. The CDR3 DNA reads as TGCAACGTTGAACTCACGGATACGCAGTATTTT. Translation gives CNVELTDTQYF.

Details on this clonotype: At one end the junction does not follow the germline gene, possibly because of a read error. The chain's CDR3 is CASTSEVPYEPYF. CDR3 nucleotides: TGTGCCAGCACTTCCGAGGTACCCTACGAGCCGTACTTC. The chain combines TRBV6-2 or TRBV6-3 with TRBJ2-7, with D hard to call. This CDR3 is 13 amino acids long. Germline assignment: CDR1 MNHEY and CDR2 SVGEGT.

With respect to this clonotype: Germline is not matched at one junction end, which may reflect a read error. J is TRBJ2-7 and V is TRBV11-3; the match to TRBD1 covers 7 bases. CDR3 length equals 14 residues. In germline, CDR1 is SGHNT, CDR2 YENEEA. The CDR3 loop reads CAARQGVTSYEQYF. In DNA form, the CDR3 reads TGTGCCGCTCGACAGGGAGTGACTTCCTACGAGCAATACTTC.

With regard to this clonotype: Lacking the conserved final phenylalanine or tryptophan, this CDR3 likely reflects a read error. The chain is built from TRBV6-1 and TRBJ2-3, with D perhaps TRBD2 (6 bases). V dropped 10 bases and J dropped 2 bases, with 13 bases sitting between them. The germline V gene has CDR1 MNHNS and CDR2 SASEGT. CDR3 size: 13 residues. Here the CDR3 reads CAITSDYTDTQYL. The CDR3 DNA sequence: TGTGCCATCACATCGGACTACACAGATACGCAGTATCTT.

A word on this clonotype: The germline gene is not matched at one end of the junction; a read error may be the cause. CDR3 residues: CASSSNMNSYGQYF. In DNA, the CDR3 is TGTGCCAGCAGCTCCAACATGAACTCCTACGGGCAGTACTTC. The V call is TRBV11-2, the J call TRBJ2-7, with D uncertain. Germline loops: CDR1 SGHAT, CDR2 FQNNGV. This CDR3 has 14 residues.

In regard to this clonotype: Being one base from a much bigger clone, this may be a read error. CDR3 sequence reads: CASSGTSGRGLFF. The DNA of the CDR3 is TGCGCCAGCTCCGGGACTAGCGGGAGAGGGCTGTTTTTT. The gene calls are TRBV12-3 or TRBV12-4 and TRBJ2-2; TRBD2 matches at 14 bases. The CDR3 is 13 amino acids.

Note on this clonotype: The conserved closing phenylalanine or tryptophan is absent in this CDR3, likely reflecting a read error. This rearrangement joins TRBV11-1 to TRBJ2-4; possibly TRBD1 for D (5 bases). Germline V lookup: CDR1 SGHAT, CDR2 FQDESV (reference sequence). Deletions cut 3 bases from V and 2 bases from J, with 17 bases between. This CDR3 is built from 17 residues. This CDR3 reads CASSFPGISRTKNIQYL. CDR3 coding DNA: TGTGCCAGCAGCTTTCCAGGGATTAGCAGGACCAAAAACATTCAGTACCTC.

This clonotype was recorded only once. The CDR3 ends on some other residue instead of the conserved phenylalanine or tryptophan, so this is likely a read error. CDR3 nucleotides: TGTGCCAGCAGCTTGCAGGGAGCAACAGATACGCAGTATTAT. This translates into CASSLQGATDTQYY. The V and J genes are TRBV5-6 and TRBJ2-3; D possibly uses TRBD1 or TRBD2 (5 bases each). This CDR3 spans 14 amino acids. The germline V gene encodes CDR1 SGHDT and CDR2 YYEEEE. V was shortened by 1 base and J by 3 bases, with 9 bases between the two germline ends.

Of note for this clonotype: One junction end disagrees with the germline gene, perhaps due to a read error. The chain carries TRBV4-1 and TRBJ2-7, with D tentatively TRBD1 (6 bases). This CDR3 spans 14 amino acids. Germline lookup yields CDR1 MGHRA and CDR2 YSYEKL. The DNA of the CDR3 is TGCGCCAGCAGCCAAGTTAGGGACAAGGAGGAGCAATACTTC. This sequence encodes CASSQVRDKEEQYF.

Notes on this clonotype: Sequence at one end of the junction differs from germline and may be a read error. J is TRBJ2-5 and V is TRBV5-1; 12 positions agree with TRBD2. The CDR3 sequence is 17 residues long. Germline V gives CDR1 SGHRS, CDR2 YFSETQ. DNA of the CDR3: TGCGCCAGCAGCTCCTACGGACTAGCGGGACAGCAAGAGGCCCAGTACTTC. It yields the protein CASSSYGLAGQQEAQYF.

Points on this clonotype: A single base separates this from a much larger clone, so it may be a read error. CDR3 residues: CVWSGSLLAGEQYF. The CDR3, as DNA: TGTGTCTGGAGTGGATCCCTCCTGGCGGGCGAGCAGTACTTC. The rearrangement joins TRBV30 to TRBJ2-7; a possible D gene is TRBD2 (5 bases). CDR1 and CDR2 (germline): GTSNPN, SVGIG (reference sequence). The CDR3 runs to 14 residues.

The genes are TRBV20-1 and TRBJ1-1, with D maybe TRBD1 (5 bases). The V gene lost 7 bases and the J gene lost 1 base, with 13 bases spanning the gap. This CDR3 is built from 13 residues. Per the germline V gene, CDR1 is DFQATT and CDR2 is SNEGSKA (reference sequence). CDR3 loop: CSVKGWENTEAFF. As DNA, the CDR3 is TGCAGTGTTAAGGGGTGGGAGAACACTGAAGCTTTCTTT.

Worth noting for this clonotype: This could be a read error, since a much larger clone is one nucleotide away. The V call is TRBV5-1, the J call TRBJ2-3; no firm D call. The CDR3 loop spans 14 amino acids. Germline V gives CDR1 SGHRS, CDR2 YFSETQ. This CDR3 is CTSSMDAARDTQYF. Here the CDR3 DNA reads TGCACCAGCAGCATGGACGCAGCGAGAGATACGCAGTATTTT.

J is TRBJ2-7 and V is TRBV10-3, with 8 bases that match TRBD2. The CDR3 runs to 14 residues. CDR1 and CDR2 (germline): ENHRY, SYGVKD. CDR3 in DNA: TGTAACATCAGAGGAGATAGCGGGGCCTACGAGCAGTACTTC. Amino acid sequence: CNIRGDSGAYEQYF.

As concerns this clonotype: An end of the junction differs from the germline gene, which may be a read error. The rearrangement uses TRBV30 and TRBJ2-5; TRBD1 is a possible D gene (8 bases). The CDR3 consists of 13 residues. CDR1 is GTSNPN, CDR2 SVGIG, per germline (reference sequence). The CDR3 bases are TGTGCCTTAAACACAGGGGGGGCAAAGACCCGGTACTTC. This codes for CALNTGGAKTRYF.

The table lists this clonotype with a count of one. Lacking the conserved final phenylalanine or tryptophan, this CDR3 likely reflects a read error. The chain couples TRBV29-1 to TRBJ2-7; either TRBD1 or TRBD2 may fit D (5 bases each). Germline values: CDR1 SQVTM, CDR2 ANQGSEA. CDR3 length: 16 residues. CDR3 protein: CNAMTSGTGTPYEQYS. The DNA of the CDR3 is TGTAACGCCATGACATCTGGGACCGGCACTCCCTACGAGCAGTACTCC.